Below, 14 T cell receptor beta chains from the same sample are listed, as sequenced in a study of T cell responses to AZD1222 COVID-19 vaccine. The method was immunoSEQ multiplex PCR; TCRdb's version includes in-frame clones alone and lacks a portion of them. The sample consists of fewer than 120,000 clones, about 90% of them appearing once. The source material was peripheral blood, sampled on day 0 of AZD1222 vaccination. These receptor sequences come from an adult in good health.

J is TRBJ1-6 and V is TRBV7-6; D is unresolved. From germline, CDR1 is SGHVS and CDR2 FNYEAQ. The CDR3 extends over 14 amino acids. Deletions cut 5 bases from V and 5 bases from J, with 10 bases between. CDR3 sequence: CASSRDLHNSPLHF. The CDR3 nucleotides read TGTGCCAGCAGCCGGGATCTACATAATTCACCCCTCCACTTT.

The chain links TRBV5-1 to TRBJ1-3; a possible D gene is TRBD1 (5 bases). V was trimmed by 3 bases and J by 0 bases, leaving 13 bases between them. The CDR3 extends over 16 amino acids. Germline V gene sequence: CDR1 SGHRS, CDR2 YFSETQ. The CDR3 DNA is TGCGCCAGCAGCTGGGGGTGGGTCGGCTCTGGAAACACCATATATTTT. Amino acids: CASSWGWVGSGNTIYF.

Regarding this clone: Distinct nucleotide sequences in the sample also encode this CDR3. The V and J genes are TRBV12-3 or TRBV12-4 and TRBJ1-5; TRBD1 is a possible D gene (5 bases). CDR3 size: 13 residues. V was cut by 3 bases and J by 7 bases, with 10 bases left in between. CDR3 residues: CASSLGGGQPQHF. The CDR3 region has the DNA TGTGCCAGCAGTTTGGGGGGAGGCCAGCCCCAGCATTTT.

This chain joins TRBV4-1 and TRBJ2-7, with a possible D match to TRBD1 (5 bases). V dropped 3 bases and J dropped 5 bases, with 14 bases sitting between them. The CDR3 totals 14 residues. CDR1 and CDR2 from the germline V gene are MGHRA and YSYEKL. The CDR3, as DNA: TGCGCCAGCAGCCACCCGGCAGGGAAGAACGAGCAGTACTTC. Translated, it gives CASSHPAGKNEQYF.

This sequence joins TRBV12-3 or TRBV12-4 and TRBJ2-2; D not certain. CDR3 length equals 13 residues. Trimming pared 1 base from V and 7 bases from J, leaving 7 bases between. The CDR3, as DNA: TGTGCCAGCAGTTTAGGGTCTATCGGGGAGCTGTTTTTT. Translated: CASSLGSIGELFF.

This chain connects TRBV27 to TRBJ1-6, with 7 bases that match TRBD1. This CDR3 contains 14 residues. The germline V gene has CDR1 MNHEY and CDR2 SMNVEV (reference sequence). Trimming cost V 7 bases and J 9 bases; bases outside gene matches: 9. The CDR3 is CASKGTGAASPLHF. CDR3 bases: TGTGCCAGCAAGGGTACAGGGGCGGCTTCACCCCTCCACTTT.

About this clone: The junction differs from germline at one of its ends, possibly a read error. The chain is built from TRBV6-1 and TRBJ1-5; D is undetermined. The length of the CDR3 is 13 residues. CDR1 is MNHNS and CDR2 is SASEGT in the germline V gene. CDR3 bases: TGTGCCAGCAGGGAAGTCTCTAGTCAGCCCCAGCATTTT. Protein sequence: CASREVSSQPQHF.

The rearrangement links TRBV3-1 (or the pseudogene TRBV3-2) to TRBJ2-7, with unresolved D. The germline CDR1 and CDR2 sequences are LGHDT and YNNKEL (reference sequence). The CDR3 contains 13 residues. Trimming shortened V by 1 base and J by 1 base, and 5 bases separated the two germline ends. The CDR3 DNA reads TGTGCCAGCAGCCAAGCCTGGTCCTACGAGCAGTACTTC. Translation gives CASSQAWSYEQYF.

This chain connects TRBV28 to TRBJ1-2; D is perhaps TRBD1 (6 bases). V was pared by 11 bases and J by 3 bases, with 19 bases between. Germline V CDR1 and CDR2: MDHEN, SYDVKM. The CDR3 totals 14 residues. This CDR3 is CASRGGSSYYGYTF. CDR3 sequence (DNA): TGTGCCTCCCGAGGGGGTTCCAGTTACTATGGCTACACCTTC.

This rearrangement joins TRBV19 to TRBJ1-5; D remains ambiguous. V lost 0 bases and J 0 bases, leaving 6 bases between the germline ends. The CDR3 sequence is 15 residues long. Germline V gene data show CDR1 as LNHDA and CDR2 as SQIVND (reference sequence). The CDR3 is CASSIDAYSNQPQHF. The CDR3 region has the DNA TGTGCCAGTAGTATAGACGCGTATAGCAATCAGCCCCAGCATTTT.

The chain links TRBV7-2 to TRBJ1-2, with D possibly being TRBD1 (6 bases). Trimming stripped 7 bases from V and 9 bases from J, with 24 bases between. The germline gives CDR1 SGHTA, CDR2 FQGNSA. This CDR3 spans 15 amino acids. CDR3 DNA: TGTGCCAGCACCTCCGTACCAGGGCAGGGGATCCGCTACACCTTC. The encoded protein is CASTSVPGQGIRYTF.

The chain joins TRBV28 to TRBJ1-1; 7 bases are a match to TRBD1. The germline V gene encodes CDR1 MDHEN and CDR2 SYDVKM. J lost 3 bases, V lost 6 bases, and 10 bases had no gene match. The CDR3 spans 15 residues. The CDR3 spells CASRSQGTGDTEAFF. The CDR3 nucleotides are TGTGCCAGCAGATCACAGGGAACAGGGGACACTGAAGCTTTCTTT.

V gene TRBV7-8 combines with J gene TRBJ2-1; 7 nucleotides agree with TRBD2. The CDR3 is 16 residues long. Germline assignment: CDR1 SGHVS and CDR2 FQNEAQ. With 0 bases clipped from V and 3 bases from J, the junction kept 5 bases outside the gene matches. The CDR3 is CASSLAGGGGYNEQFF. The CDR3 bases are TGTGCCAGCAGCTTAGCCGGCGGCGGGGGCTACAATGAGCAGTTCTTC.

The chain is built from TRBV11-1 and TRBJ2-7, with a tentative D call TRBD1 (5 bases). This CDR3 region has 14 residues. Between the trimmed V and J ends, which lost 0 bases and 0 bases, there was a span of 6 bases. Germline CDR1 is SGHAT and CDR2 is FQDESV (reference sequence). The CDR3 region is CASSLAGASYEQYF. In DNA form, the CDR3 reads TGTGCCAGCAGCTTAGCAGGGGCCTCCTACGAGCAGTACTTC.